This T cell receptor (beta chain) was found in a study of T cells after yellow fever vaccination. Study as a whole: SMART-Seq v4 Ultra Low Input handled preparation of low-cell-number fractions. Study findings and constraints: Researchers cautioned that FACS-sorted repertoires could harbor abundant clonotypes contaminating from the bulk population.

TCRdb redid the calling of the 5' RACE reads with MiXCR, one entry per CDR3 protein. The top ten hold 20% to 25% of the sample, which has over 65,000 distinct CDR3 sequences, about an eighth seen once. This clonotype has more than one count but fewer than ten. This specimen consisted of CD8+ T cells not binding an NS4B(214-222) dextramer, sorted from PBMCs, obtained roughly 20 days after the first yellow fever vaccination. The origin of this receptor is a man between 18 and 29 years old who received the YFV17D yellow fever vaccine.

The CDR3 here is CASTGTDTEAFF. CDR3 in DNA: TGTGCCAGCACAGGGACAGACACTGAAGCTTTCTTT. The V call is TRBV7-2, the J call TRBJ1-1, with 7 bases identical to TRBD1. CDR1 and CDR2 from the germline V gene are SGHTA and FQGNSA. The V and J ends lost 7 bases and 3 bases, in that order; junction bases with no gene match: 2. The CDR3 has 12 residues.